What follows are 13 T cell receptor beta chains derived from one specimen sequenced in a study of post-analysis software for immune sequencing data. Prepared TCR beta cDNA libraries contained unique molecular identifiers. TCRdb independently ran MiXCR on the PCR reads; one entry per CDR3 protein. In the table there are approximately 690,000 distinct CDR3 sequences, roughly three fifths of which are singletons. These receptors have no known antigen. Study-level findings and limits: In patients, TRBV5-6, TRBV5-1 and TRBV20-1 belonged to five TRBV segments found more frequently than in controls.

Sample: blood. Receptor source: a girl aged 2 to 9 with multiple sclerosis.

The CDR3 DNA reads as TGCAGTGCTTTGATAGCGGGAGGAACCGGGGAGCTGTTTTTT. It translates to CSALIAGGTGELFF. This chain connects TRBV20-1 to TRBJ2-2; TRBD2 matches 10 bases. The CDR3 runs 14 residues. Germline trimming cut 5 bases from V and 5 bases from J; bases unmatched to any gene: 5. Germline CDR1 DFQATT, CDR2 SNEGSKA (reference sequence).

Turning to this clonotype: One end of the junction is discordant with germline, which a read error may explain. The chain joins TRBV20-1 to TRBJ1-1; 9 nucleotides align to TRBD1. CDR3 size: 12 residues. Germline lookup yields CDR1 DFQATT and CDR2 SNEGSKA (reference sequence). CDR3 protein: CSAADRGAEAFF. The CDR3 nucleotides read TGCAGTGCTGCGGACAGGGGTGCTGAGGCTTTCTTT.

V gene TRBV20-1 combines with J gene TRBJ1-5; TRBD1 is a possible D gene (5 bases). Per germline, CDR1 DFQATT and CDR2 SNEGSKA (reference sequence). Trimming took 0 bases from V and 7 from J, leaving 13 bases between them. The CDR3 runs 14 residues. The CDR3 sequence: CSAREGGSGQPQHF. DNA for the CDR3: TGCAGTGCTAGAGAGGGGGGTTCAGGGCAGCCCCAGCATTTT.

This chain connects TRBV6-5 to TRBJ2-1, with D possibly being TRBD1 or TRBD2 (5 bases each). In germline, CDR1 is MNHEY, CDR2 SVGAGI. The CDR3 consists of 13 residues. V was trimmed by 4 bases and J by 3 bases, leaving 7 bases between them. The CDR3, as DNA: TGTGCCAGCAGTTGGGACGGCTACAATGAGCAGTTCTTC. Translation gives CASSWDGYNEQFF.

This clonotype was counted a few times. This chain uses TRBV29-1 with TRBJ1-2; D is unresolved. With 4 bases removed from V and 2 bases from J, the gap between germline ends came to 8 bases. The germline CDR1 and CDR2 sequences are SQVTM and ANQGSEA. This CDR3 has 12 residues. The CDR3 DNA is TGCAGCGTTGCCCCGTCGAACTATGGCTACACCTTC. It translates to CSVAPSNYGYTF.

The chain employs TRBV10-1 and TRBJ2-5, with TRBD2 as a possible D gene (5 bases). This CDR3 has 13 residues. CDR1 is WNHNN and CDR2 is SYGVQD in the germline V gene (reference sequence). V was shortened by 1 base and J by 5 bases, with 8 bases between the two germline ends. CDR3 bases: TGCGCCAGCAGTGAGTGGAGAGGGGAGACCCAGTACTTC. Amino acid sequence: CASSEWRGETQYF.

The chain employs TRBV5-6 and TRBJ2-3; the D gene is possibly TRBD1 (5 bases). The CDR3 sequence is 16 residues long. The germline V and J ends were trimmed by 0 bases and 2 bases, with 13 bases remaining between them. Germline V gene lookup returns CDR1 SGHDT and CDR2 YYEEEE. CDR3 coding DNA: TGTGCCAGCAGCTTGGAAAGGGGCGCGTACACAGATACGCAGTATTTT. The encoded protein is CASSLERGAYTDTQYF.

This rearrangement joins TRBV12-3 or TRBV12-4 to TRBJ1-2; D gene uncertain. CDR3 length: 14 amino acids. V was cut by 0 bases and J by 4 bases, with 9 bases left in between. The CDR3 coding sequence is TGTGCCAGCAGTTTAGCTCCAGGACCCTATGGCTACACCTTC. Residues: CASSLAPGPYGYTF.

This clonotype occurred once. The chain links TRBV20-1 to TRBJ1-1; TRBD1 agrees at 7 bases. The CDR3 is made up of 15 amino acids. Unmatched junction bases numbered 11, after V lost 0 bases and J lost 7 bases. CDR1 and CDR2 (germline): DFQATT, SNEGSKA (reference sequence). CDR3 sequence: CSARDLRQGIGEAFF. The CDR3 coding sequence is TGCAGTGCTAGAGATCTAAGACAGGGAATTGGTGAAGCTTTCTTT.

This clonotype was observed a few times. V and J are TRBV5-5 and TRBJ2-7; TRBD1 matches at 10 bases. The CDR3 extends over 14 amino acids. The V gene end was trimmed by 6 bases and the J gene end by 1 base; junction bases not matched to a gene: 4. Germline V gene lookup returns CDR1 SGHKS and CDR2 YYEKEE (reference sequence). The CDR3 is CASTMDRGSYEQYF. In DNA, the CDR3 is TGTGCCAGCACCATGGACAGGGGGTCCTACGAGCAGTACTTC.

V is TRBV25-1 and J is TRBJ2-7, with TRBD2 matching 9 bases. The V segment lost 4 bases and the J segment 0 bases; nucleotides outside the gene matches: 4. This CDR3 is 15 amino acids long. Looked up from germline, CDR1 is MGHDK and CDR2 is SYGVNS. The CDR3: CASSGTSAYSYEQYF. CDR3 nucleotides: TGTGCCAGCAGTGGGACTAGCGCCTACTCCTACGAGCAGTACTTC.

The chain's CDR3 is CASSYSRGGSTDTQYF. The CDR3 DNA is TGTGCCAGCAGTTACTCGCGGGGAGGGAGCACAGATACGCAGTATTTT. The V gene is TRBV6-2 or TRBV6-3, the J gene TRBJ2-3; 7 positions agree with TRBD2. CDR1 and CDR2 from the germline V gene are MNHEY and SVGEGT. The CDR3 sequence is 16 residues long. The ends lost 0 bases at V and 0 bases at J; junction bases unmatched: 3.

The V gene is TRBV21-1, the J gene TRBJ2-1; the table's TRBD2 call for D was not verified on the DNA. TRBV21-1 constitutes a pseudogene. CDR3 size: 14 residues. CDR3 sequence reads: CASSRDWPGDEQFF. In nucleotides, the CDR3 is TGTGCCAGCAGCCGGGACTGGCCGGGGGATGAGCAGTTCTTC.